The T cell receptor beta chain described here comes from a study of T cell repertoires and HLA-DP antigens. Background on the study: One stimulator alloantigen differed from self by one groove amino acid; the other by ten.

The CDR3 is 15 residues long. The V end was cut by 1 base, the J end by 0 bases, with 7 bases between. CDR1 LNHDA and CDR2 SQIVND come from the germline V gene (reference sequence). Concerning this clone: Its antigen is as yet unknown.

The data were produced by immunoSEQ multiplex PCR, yet TCRdb's version contains in-frame clones alone and is incomplete. This table has over 100,000 clones, over 90% appearing once. The rearrangement uses TRBV19 and TRBJ2-1; no clear D. The origin of this receptor is a woman aged 18-29 years in good health and CMV-seronegative. The sequencing sample was made of CD4+ T cells from PBMCs. The CDR3 DNA sequence: TGTGCCAGTAGTATAGGGCCCTACTCCTACAATGAGCAGTTCTTC. As protein: CASSIGPYSYNEQFF.